This T cell receptor (beta chain) is from a study of T cells in Graves' hyperthyroidism and ophthalmopathy (dated by TCRdb to about 2019). Concerning the study at large: Peripheral blood samples were taken at initial diagnosis, before any treatment was given. A discovery cohort of around 100 patients, about 40 with Graves' ophthalmopathy and approximately 55 with stable Graves' hyperthyroidism, was used to find distinguishing TCR V-J signatures. Prospective prediction of ophthalmopathy was tested in an independent validation cohort of approximately 19 hyperthyroidism patients and 17 patients who later progressed to ophthalmopathy. The 100 or so discovery patients were randomly split 7:3 into training and test sets. The study also compared thyroid tissue and blood T-cell repertoires from several Graves' hyperthyroidism patients. After blood sampling, hyperthyroidism patients were treated with methimazole at a starting dose of 30 mg daily, and ophthalmopathy patients were treated with high-dose intravenous methylprednisolone. TCR Vbeta CDR3 sequencing of 120 to 150 peripheral blood samples (more than 40 ophthalmopathy, 70 to 85 hyperthyroidism and some 17 progressor patients) is reported in the paper.

General findings and caveats noted by the study authors: A 13 V-J signature model separated ophthalmopathy from stable hyperthyroidism, with about 90% sensitivity and 81.08% specificity in cross-validation and 80%/75% in testing. In validation, progression to ophthalmopathy was predicted by the model with 70.59% sensitivity and roughly 76% specificity, a median of about 6.8 months before onset. No statistical method was used to set the sample size in advance, and investigators knew the group allocation. Most expanded thyroid clonotypes (frequency above 0.001) were also detected in blood, suggesting blood repertoires may reflect thyroid immune responses.

Stable Graves' hyperthyroidism was defined as the absence of progression to ophthalmopathy over 18 months of follow-up. The hyperthyroidism patients were between 18 and 65 years old and newly diagnosed, with a disease duration of less than 2 months. Any patient with an uncontrolled infection, another autoimmune disease, pregnancy or lactation was excluded. Diagnoses were established on the basis of clinical symptoms, serum thyroxine and TRAb, thyroid ultrasound, and orbital computed tomography. PBMCs were separated from roughly 10 ml of fresh peripheral blood using Ficoll-Paque density gradient centrifugation. Trizol reagent was used to extract total RNA, and RNA quality was then checked on an Agilent 2100 Bioanalyzer. This clonotype was found once. Its specific antigen is unknown. Per-base qualities were not stored, and no clone one base away is much larger. On its own, one read is weak support.

The TCR beta CDR3 regions were amplified from RNA transcripts. For the first round of RT-PCR on the TCR CDR3, the HTBI primer set was used together with the Qiagen OneStep RT-PCR kit. The libraries were constructed in a second round of multiplex PCR and then size-selected and purified. The libraries were sequenced on an Illumina HiSeq2000 using paired-end 100 bp reads. Processing in the source paper ran as follows. SOAPnuke was used to process the raw data, with reads discarded if the reads contained adapters or uncalled bases, had a mean Phred below 15, or lacked an exact constant-primer or identifier match. High-quality paired reads were merged with COPE v1.2.5, and unique nucleotide sequences were defined as clonotypes. Clonotypes were aligned to IMGT TRBV, TRBD and TRBJ reference segments using MiTCR v1.1. The analysis was restricted to V-J combinations with a frequency above 0.0001, which together covered 98% to 99.2% of the repertoires. A TCS score was defined as the ratio between F50 (clonal expansion) and ExV (chaos), using BLOSUM62-based TCRdist between CDR3 peptides within each V-J. Welch's t-statistics and random forest reduced just over 500 V-J features to some 14, which were used in a naive Bayes classifier (R e1071). The raw public reads went through TCRdb reprocessing: fastp at Q25, MiXCR clone calling, in-frame beta chains kept. One record per CDR3 amino acid sequence lists the most common genes and DNA. The V and J calls shown here were made by TCRdb, not taken from the authors' results. A total of hundreds of thousands of distinct CDR3 sequences appear in this sample, 13% to 15% of them only once. The ten most abundant clones make up about 10% of the sample.

The CDR3 covers 16 residues, taking in both the cysteine and the phenylalanine. The CDR3 DNA has 48 bases and is translated from base 1. The germline V gene (reference sequence) specifies LNHDA as CDR1 and SQIVND as CDR2. Here V drops 2 bases and J drops 2 bases, and the junction holds 6 bases not matched to any gene. In this chain, TRBV19 is recombined with TRBJ2-3; 8 bases in between match TRBD1. The origin of this receptor is a woman between 18 and 29 years old with Graves' hyperthyroidism. The specimen was blood. The CDR3 loop reads CASSIWRTGYTDTQYF. The sequenced DNA is TGTGCCAGTAGTATATGGCGGACAGGGTACACAGATACGCAGTATTTT. The full variable domain, completed from the reference TRBV19 and TRBJ2-3 proteins outside the CDR3, reads DGGITQSPKYLFRKEGQNVTLSCEQNLNHDAMYWYRQDPGQGLRLIYYSQIVNDFQKGDIAEGYSVSREKKESFPLTVTSAQKNPTAFYLCASSIWRTGYTDTQYFGPGTRLTVL.